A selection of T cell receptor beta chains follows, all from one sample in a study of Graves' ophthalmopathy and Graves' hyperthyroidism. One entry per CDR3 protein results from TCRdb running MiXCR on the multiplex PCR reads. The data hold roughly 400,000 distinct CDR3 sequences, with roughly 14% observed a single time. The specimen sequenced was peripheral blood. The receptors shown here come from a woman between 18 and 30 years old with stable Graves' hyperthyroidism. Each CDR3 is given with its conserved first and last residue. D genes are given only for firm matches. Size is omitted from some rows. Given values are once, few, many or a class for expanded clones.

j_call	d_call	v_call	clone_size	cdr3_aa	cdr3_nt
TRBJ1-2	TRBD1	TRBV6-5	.	CASSYAPDRATGYTF	TGTGCCAGCAGTTACGCCCCCGACAGGGCGACTGGCTACACCTTC
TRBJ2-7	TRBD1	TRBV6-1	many	CASSEGQARSYEQYF	TGTGCCAGCAGTGAGGGACAGGCCCGCTCCTACGAGCAGTACTTC
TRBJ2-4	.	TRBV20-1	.	CSARDNRPNIQYF	TGCAGTGCTAGAGATAACAGACCAAACATTCAGTACTTC
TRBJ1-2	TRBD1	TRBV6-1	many	CASRQGRAFYGYTF	TGTGCCAGTCGACAGGGGCGAGCCTTCTATGGCTACACCTTC
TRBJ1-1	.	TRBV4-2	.	CASSATRNTEAFF	TGTGCCAGCAGCGCCACAAGGAACACTGAAGCTTTCTTT
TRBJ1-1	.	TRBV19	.	CASSIQQFAEAFF	TGTGCCAGTAGTATACAACAGTTCGCTGAAGCTTTCTTT
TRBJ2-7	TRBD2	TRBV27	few	CASSPASGGAHEQYF	TGTGCCAGCAGTCCGGCTAGCGGGGGGGCCCACGAGCAGTACTTC
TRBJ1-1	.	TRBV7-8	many	CASYRMNTEAFF	TGTGCCAGCTATAGGATGAACACTGAAGCTTTCTTT
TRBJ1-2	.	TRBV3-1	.	CASSQVPMEGGYTF	TGTGCCAGCAGCCAAGTGCCAATGGAGGGAGGCTACACCTTC
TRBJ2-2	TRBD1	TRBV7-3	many	CASSTGQGRSTGELFF	TGTGCCAGCAGCACCGGACAGGGCAGGAGCACCGGGGAGCTGTTTTTT
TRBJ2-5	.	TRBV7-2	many	CASRGRPSWGETQYF	TGTGCCAGCAGAGGCAGGCCCTCTTGGGGAGAGACCCAGTACTTC